This TCR beta chain was obtained from a study of T-cell memory formation after mild COVID-19. TCRdb processed the 5' RACE reads anew with MiXCR; each CDR3 protein has one entry. The table includes around 340,000 distinct CDR3 sequences, roughly 15% detected once. Concerning this clonotype itself: The antigen remains undetermined.

This CDR3 is 16 amino acids long. The germline V gene has CDR1 LNHDA and CDR2 SQIVND (reference sequence). Trimming removed 5 bases at V and 0 bases at J, with 13 bases between. The study's findings and limits: CD4+ contracting clones were mainly CM and EM; CD8+ ones, EMRA. Balance between CD4 and CD8 was seen in clones contracting day 15 to 85, and a CD4+ lean was seen in later expanders.

The sequenced sample was PBMCs or a T cell subset sorted from them (not recorded which). This receptor was obtained from a man aged 18 to 29 who had mild COVID-19 (a few samples of this study predate the infection). Cell type and time point are not known. This sequence joins TRBV19 and TRBJ2-2, with D perhaps TRBD1 or TRBD2 (6 bases each). This CDR3 reads CASSRGDISNTGELFF. The CDR3, as DNA: TGTGCCAGTAGTCGCGGGGACATCTCGAACACCGGGGAGCTGTTTTTT.